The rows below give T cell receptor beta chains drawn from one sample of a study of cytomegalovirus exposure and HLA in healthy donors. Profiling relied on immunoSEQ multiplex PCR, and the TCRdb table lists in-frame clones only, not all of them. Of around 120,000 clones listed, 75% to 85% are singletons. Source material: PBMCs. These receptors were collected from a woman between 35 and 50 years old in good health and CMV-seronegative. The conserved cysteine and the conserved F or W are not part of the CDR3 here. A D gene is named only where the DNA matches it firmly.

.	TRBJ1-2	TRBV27	ASSLDPITGGYT
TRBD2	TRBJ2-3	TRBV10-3	AISTQGGTDTQY
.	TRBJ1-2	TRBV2	ASSEGVRYRATNYGYT
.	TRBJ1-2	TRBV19	ASSIGQSSANGYT
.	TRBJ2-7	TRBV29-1	SVEIQGLSYEQY
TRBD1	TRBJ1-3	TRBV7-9	ASRTDRADGNTIY
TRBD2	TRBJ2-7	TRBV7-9	ASSLVLAGEEQY
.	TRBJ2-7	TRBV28	ASSLLLVDEQY
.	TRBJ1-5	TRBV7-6	ASSSGGGGKPQH
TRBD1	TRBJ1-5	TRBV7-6	ASSLGGLDRANRQPNQPQH
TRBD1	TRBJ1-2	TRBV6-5	ASSGTGLYGYT
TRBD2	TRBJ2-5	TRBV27	ASSPVLASYQETQY
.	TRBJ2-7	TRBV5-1	ASSLPTASYEQY
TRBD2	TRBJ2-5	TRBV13	ASSLAGLAGVETQY
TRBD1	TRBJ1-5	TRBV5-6	ASSLTGTGGNQPQH
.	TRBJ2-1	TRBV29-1	SVEDGTLSYNEQF
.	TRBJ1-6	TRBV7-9	ASSFEQGKASPLH
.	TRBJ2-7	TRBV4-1	ASSHLSRGSEQY
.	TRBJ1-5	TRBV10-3	AISESGREPHQPQH
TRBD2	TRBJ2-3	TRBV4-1	ASSQDRGIAGTGADTQY
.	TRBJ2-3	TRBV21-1	ASSPRWTREPTDTQY
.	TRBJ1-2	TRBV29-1	SAGGDYGYT
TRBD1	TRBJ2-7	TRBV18	ASSPSTGGAEQY
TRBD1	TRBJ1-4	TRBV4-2	ASSQVGPAGGFEKLF
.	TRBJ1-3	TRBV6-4	GDFVETGNTIY
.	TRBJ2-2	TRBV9	ASSVPSREGNTGELF
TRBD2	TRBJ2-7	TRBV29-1	SVNKGLAGGEEQY
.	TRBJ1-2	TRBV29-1	SVEASPGGEGYT
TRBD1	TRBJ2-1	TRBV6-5	ASSLDRDSYNEQF
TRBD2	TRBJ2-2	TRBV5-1	ASSPNSGSAGELF
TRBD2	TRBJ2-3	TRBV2	ASSERRGGTDTQY
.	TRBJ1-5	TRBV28	ASSPPAQGNQPQH
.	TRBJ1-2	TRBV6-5	ASSLGQTKGYT